Sequencing of this T cell receptor (beta chain) was carried out in a study of regulatory T cells in long-lasting Graves disease. Study-wide results and caveats: Persistent cases favored TRBV28, TRBJ1-2 and TRBJ2-5. Persistent Graves' patients possessed reduced TCR diversity relative to recently diagnosed ones.

Both iRepertoire HTBI primers and Arm-PCR of CDR3 regions were used to build the TCR beta libraries. From the multiplex PCR reads, TCRdb called clonotypes with MiXCR, one entry per CDR3 protein. The table has roughly 530,000 distinct CDR3 sequences, about 16% seen once. This clonotype was counted at least ten times. Its specificity is not known. As for time point: newly diagnosed GD, antithyroid drugs for less than 3 months. Researchers made the TCR library from RNA that was extracted from PBMCs. Guidelines of the American Thyroid Association were used to diagnose Graves' disease. Trimming pared 1 base from V and 5 bases from J, leaving 12 bases between. This CDR3 is built from 14 residues. Per the germline V gene, CDR1 is SGHRS and CDR2 is YFSETQ. In addition, the sample was reused for a study of T cells in Graves' hyperthyroidism and ophthalmopathy. This second report adds: The definition of stable Graves' hyperthyroidism was no ophthalmopathy progression within 18 months.

The TCR originated in a woman aged 35 to 60 with Graves disease. The rearrangement links TRBV5-1 to TRBJ2-5; D gene uncertain. The material sequenced was peripheral blood mononuclear cells (PBMCs), taken at new diagnosis, from a patient treated with antithyroid drugs. CDR3 amino acids: CASSLFRPDETQYF. The CDR3, as DNA: TGCGCCAGCAGCTTGTTTCGGCCTGACGAGACCCAGTACTTC.